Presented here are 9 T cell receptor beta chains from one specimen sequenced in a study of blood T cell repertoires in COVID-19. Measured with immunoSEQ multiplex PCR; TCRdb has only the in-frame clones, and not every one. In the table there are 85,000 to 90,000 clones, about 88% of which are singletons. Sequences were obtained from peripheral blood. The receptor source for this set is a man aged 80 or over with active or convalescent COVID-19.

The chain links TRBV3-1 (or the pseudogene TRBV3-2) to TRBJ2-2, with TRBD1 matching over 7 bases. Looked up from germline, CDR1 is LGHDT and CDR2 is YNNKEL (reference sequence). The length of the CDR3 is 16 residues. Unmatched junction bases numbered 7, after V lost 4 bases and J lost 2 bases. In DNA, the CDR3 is TGTGCCAGCAGCCCCGACAGGGTCGGTAACACCGGGGAGCTGTTTTTT. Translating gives CASSPDRVGNTGELFF.

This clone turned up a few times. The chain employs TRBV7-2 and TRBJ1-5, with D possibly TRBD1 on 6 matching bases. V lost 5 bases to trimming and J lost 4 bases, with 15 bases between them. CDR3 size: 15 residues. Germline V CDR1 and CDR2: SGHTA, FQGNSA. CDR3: CASSVQTGTNQPQHF. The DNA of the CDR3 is TGTGCCAGCAGCGTACAAACGGGGACAAATCAGCCCCAGCATTTT. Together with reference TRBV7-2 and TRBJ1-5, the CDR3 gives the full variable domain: GAGVSQSPSNKVTEKGKDVELRCDPISGHTALYWYRQSLGQGLEFLIYFQGNSAPDKSGLPSDRFSAERTGGSVSTLTIQRTQQEDSAVYLCASSVQTGTNQPQHFGDGTRLSIL.

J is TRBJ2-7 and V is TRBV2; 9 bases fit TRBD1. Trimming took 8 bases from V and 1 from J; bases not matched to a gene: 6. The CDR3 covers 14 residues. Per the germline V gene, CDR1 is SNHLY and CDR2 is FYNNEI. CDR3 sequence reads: CASAGQGGSYEQYF. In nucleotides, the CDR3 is TGTGCCAGCGCGGGACAGGGAGGATCCTACGAGCAGTACTTC.

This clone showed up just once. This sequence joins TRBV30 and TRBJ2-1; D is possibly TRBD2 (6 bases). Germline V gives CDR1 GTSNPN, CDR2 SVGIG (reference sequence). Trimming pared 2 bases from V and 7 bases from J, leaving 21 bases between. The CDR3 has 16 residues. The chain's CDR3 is CAWSPRGSGSVNEQFF. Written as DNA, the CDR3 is TGTGCCTGGAGTCCACGCGGATCCGGGAGTGTAAATGAGCAGTTCTTC.

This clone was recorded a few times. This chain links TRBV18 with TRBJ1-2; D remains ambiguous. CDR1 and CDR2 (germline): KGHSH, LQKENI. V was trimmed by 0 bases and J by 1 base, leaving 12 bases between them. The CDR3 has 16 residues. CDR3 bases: TGTGCCAGCTCACCACCCGAGGGCCCGAATAACTATGGCTACACCTTC. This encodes CASSPPEGPNNYGYTF.

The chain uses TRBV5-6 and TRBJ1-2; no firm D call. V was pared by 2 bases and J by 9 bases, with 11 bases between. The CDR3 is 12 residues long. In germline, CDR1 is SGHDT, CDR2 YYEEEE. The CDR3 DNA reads TGTGCCAGCAGCTTTTACGGGGAAAGCTACACCTTC. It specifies CASSFYGESYTF.

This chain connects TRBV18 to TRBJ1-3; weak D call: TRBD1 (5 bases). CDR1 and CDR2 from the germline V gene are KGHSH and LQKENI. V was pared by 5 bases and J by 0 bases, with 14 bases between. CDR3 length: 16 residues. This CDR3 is CASSSRDRVSGNTIYF. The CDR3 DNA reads TGTGCCAGCTCATCGCGAGACAGAGTCTCTGGAAACACCATATATTTT.

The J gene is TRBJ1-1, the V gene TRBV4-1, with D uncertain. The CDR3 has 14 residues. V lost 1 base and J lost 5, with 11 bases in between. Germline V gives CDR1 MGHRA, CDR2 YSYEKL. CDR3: CASSQASGWTEAFF. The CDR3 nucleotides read TGCGCCAGCAGCCAAGCATCGGGATGGACTGAAGCTTTCTTT.

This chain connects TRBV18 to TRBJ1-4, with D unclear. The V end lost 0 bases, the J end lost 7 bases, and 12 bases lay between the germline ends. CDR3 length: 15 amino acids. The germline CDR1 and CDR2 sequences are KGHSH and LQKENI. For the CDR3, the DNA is TGTGCCAGCTCACCACCGTCGGGGTCCGCTGAAAAACTGTTTTTT. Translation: CASSPPSGSAEKLFF.